This TCR beta chain stems from a study of human T cells and chemical hapten exposure. Germline CDR1 is DFQATT and CDR2 is SNEGSKA (reference sequence). V was pared by 0 bases and J by 7 bases, with 16 bases between. This CDR3 spans 14 amino acids. The library tagged each cDNA molecule with unique molecular identifiers. MiXCR, applied by TCRdb to the RACE reads, yields one record per CDR3 protein. The sample gives roughly 48,000 distinct CDR3 sequences, 9.5% to 11% of which show up once; approximately 1.8% is in the top ten. This clonotype was counted a few times. Time point indicated: patch test 1, 2 weeks after DPC sensitization. Treatment meaning: therapeutic diphenylcyclopropenone sensitization with weekly scalp DPC. Unfractionated whole blood was the source from which total RNA was extracted.

The sample consisted of whole blood, taken in connection with sensitization to the hapten diphenylcyclopropenone (DPC). This receptor was identified in a woman aged 40 to 50 with alopecia areata. Some clones in this sample may be carry-over from other donors' samples. The chain uses TRBV20-1 and TRBJ2-7, with D unclear. CDR3 in amino acids: CSARDRITSWEQYF. The CDR3 DNA reads TGCAGTGCTAGAGATAGGATCACGTCGTGGGAGCAGTACTTC.